This T cell receptor beta chain came from a study of cytomegalovirus exposure and HLA in healthy donors. An approximately 120-subject validation cohort, separate from the approximately 610-subject first cohort, supplied the donors. Profiling relied on immunoSEQ multiplex PCR, and the TCRdb table lists in-frame clones only, not all of them. Here the sample spans fewer than 100,000 clones, around 94% being singletons. Of note for this clone: What it binds is unknown.

Germline CDR1 LNHDA, CDR2 SQIVND (reference sequence). The V gene lost 5 bases and the J gene lost 3 bases, with 8 bases spanning the gap. The CDR3 loop spans 13 amino acids. Study observations and caveats: Some TCR beta chains (more than 150 of them) were listed as cytomegalovirus-associated. In the roughly 120 validation repertoires, a later analysis found that first-cohort TCR clusters tended to co-occur. According to reports, the classifier identified cytomegalovirus status with high specificity and sensitivity.

Sequenced input: PBMCs. This TCR came from a woman aged 18-29 years in good health and CMV-seropositive. The V gene is TRBV19, the J gene TRBJ1-5; D is unclear. The CDR3 spells CASSYSLNQPQHF. The CDR3 DNA sequence: TGTGCCAGTAGTTACAGTCTCAATCAGCCCCAGCATTTT.